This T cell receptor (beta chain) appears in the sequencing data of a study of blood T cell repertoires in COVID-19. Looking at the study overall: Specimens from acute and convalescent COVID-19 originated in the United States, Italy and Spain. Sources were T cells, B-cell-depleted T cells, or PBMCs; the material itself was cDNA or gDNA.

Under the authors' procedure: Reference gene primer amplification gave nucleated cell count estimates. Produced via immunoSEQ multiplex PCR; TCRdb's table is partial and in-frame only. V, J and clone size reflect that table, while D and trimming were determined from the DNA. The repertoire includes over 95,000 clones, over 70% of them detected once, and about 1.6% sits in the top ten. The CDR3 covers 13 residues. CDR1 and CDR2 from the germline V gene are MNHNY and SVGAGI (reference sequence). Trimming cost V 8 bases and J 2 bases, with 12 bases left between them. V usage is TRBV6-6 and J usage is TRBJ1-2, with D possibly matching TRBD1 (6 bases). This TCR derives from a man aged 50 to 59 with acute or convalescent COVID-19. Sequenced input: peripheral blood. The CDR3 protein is CASASQGNYGYTF. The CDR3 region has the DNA TGTGCCAGCGCTTCCCAGGGGAACTATGGCTACACCTTC.